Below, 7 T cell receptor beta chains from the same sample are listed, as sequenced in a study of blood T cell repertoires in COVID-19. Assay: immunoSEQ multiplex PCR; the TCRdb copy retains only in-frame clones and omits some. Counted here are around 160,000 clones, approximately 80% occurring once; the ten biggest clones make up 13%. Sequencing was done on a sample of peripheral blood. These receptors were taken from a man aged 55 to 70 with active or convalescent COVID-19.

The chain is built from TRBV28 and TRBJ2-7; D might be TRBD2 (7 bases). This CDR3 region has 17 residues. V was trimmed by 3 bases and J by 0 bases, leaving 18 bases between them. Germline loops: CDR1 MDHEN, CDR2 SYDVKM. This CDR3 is CASSFGGLSGNSYEQYF. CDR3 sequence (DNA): TGTGCCAGCAGTTTTGGGGGGCTGAGCGGGAACTCCTACGAGCAGTACTTC.

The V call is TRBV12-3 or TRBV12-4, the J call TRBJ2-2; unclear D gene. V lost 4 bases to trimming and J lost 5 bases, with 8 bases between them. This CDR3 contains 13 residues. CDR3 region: CASSSVGTGELFF. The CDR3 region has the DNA TGTGCCAGCAGTTCGGTCGGTACCGGGGAGCTGTTTTTT.

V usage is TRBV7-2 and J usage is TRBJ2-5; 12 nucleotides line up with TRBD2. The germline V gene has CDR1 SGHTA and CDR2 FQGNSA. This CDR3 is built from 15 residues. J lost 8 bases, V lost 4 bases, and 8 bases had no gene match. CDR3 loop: CASSSPGTSGPTQYF. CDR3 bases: TGTGCCAGCAGCTCACCCGGGACTAGCGGGCCCACCCAGTACTTC.

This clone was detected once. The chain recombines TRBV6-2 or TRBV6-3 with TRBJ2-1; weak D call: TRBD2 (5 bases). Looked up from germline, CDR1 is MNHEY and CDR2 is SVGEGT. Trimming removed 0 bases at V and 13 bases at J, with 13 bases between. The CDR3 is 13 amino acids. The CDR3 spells CASSYSRVRPQFF. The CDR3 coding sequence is TGTGCCAGCAGTTACTCGAGGGTCCGCCCCCAGTTCTTC.

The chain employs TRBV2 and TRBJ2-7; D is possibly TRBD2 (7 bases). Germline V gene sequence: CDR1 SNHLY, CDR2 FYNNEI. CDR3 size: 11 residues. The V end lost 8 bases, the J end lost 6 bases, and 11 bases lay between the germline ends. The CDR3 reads CASSGEGEQYF. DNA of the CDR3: TGTGCCAGCTCAGGGGAGGGCGAGCAGTACTTC.

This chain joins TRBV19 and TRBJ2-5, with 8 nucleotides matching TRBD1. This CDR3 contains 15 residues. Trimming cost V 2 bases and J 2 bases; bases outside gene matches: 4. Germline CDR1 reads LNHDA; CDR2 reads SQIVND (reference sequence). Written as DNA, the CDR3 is TGTGCCAGTAGTATACCAGGGACAGGACAAGAGACCCAGTACTTC. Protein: CASSIPGTGQETQYF.

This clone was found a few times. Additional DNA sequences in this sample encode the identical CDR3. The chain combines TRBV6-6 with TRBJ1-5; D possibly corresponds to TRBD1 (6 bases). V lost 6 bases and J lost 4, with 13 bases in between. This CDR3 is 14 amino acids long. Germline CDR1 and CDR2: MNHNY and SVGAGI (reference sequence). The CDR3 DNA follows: TGTGCCAGCAGATCAGACAGGTCGAATCAGCCCCAGCATTTT. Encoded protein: CASRSDRSNQPQHF.